What follows is one T cell receptor (beta chain) and its context. This clonotype was seen at least ten times. Its antigen is not yet known. No quality values exist for individual bases; no much larger clone is one base distant. The time point label, read with the paper, signifies: sample taken at primary tumor resection. TCR sequencing used whole RNA extracted from tumor and nontumor lung tissue, or from cryopreserved PBMC samples, without cell sorting. Samples were obtained from approximately 77 patients with early-stage, untreated non-small cell lung cancer from the lung TRACERx cohort. Only patients with enough RNA available from two or more tumor regions were chosen for TCR sequencing. Receptor libraries were prepared by 5' RACE. Sequenced using a NextSeq 500. To allow correction of PCR and sequencing errors, the TCR library protocol tagged every TCR cDNA molecule with a unique molecular identifier. In the original analysis: TCR identification, UMI-based error correction and CDR3 extraction were all carried out with Decombinator tools. Expanded TCRs were defined as those above a frequency of 2 per 1,000, corresponding to the top 1% of the tumor frequency distribution. Each repertoire was subsampled 100 times to 5,000 TCRs, after which Renyi diversity was computed with the R vegan package. CDR3 similarity networks were built from amino acid triplet string-kernel similarity, connecting CDR3s with pairwise similarity above 0.82. In TCRdb, the public reads were trimmed at Q25 with fastp and aligned with MiXCR, with productive beta chains retained. Identical CDR3 proteins give one entry, which carries the most common genes and DNA. The V and J calls and clone size are TCRdb's, not the authors'. The sample data list 11,000 to 15,000 distinct CDR3 sequences, and 9.5% to 13% of these were observed just once. Almost 30% of the sample is held by the ten biggest clonotypes.

Via the germline V gene, CDR1 is MNHEY and CDR2 SVGEGT. V loses 2 bases, J loses 8 bases, and the germline ends lie 10 bases apart. Counted from cysteine to phenylalanine, this CDR3 has 13 amino acids. Only the CDR3 DNA is retained, 39 bases long and in frame from the first base. This record comes from a study of spatial heterogeneity in lung cancer (dated by TCRdb to the late 2010s). The study in broad terms: More beta-chain than alpha-chain transcripts were consistently detected, likely reflecting higher beta-chain transcript abundance. In the raw uncorrected reads, each unique combination of TCR and UMI appeared on average more than ten times. TCR alpha and beta repertoires were quantitatively compared across multiple tumor regions, matched nontumor lung and blood in non-small cell lung cancer. Nonsynonymous mutation counts, determined by whole-exome sequencing of tumor tissue, were related to TCR repertoire features. Both alpha and beta chains were TCR-sequenced in samples taken at surgery, namely 220 tumor regions, around 64 matched nontumor lung samples and approximately 58 PBMC samples. Summary of the overall study and its limitations: Ubiquitous expanded tumor TCRs showed up in blood more often at tumor resection than at routine follow-up. Additional single-cell paired TCR alpha and beta sequencing was considered necessary to confirm, at a functional level, the hypothesis that regional TCRs recognize regional mutations.

This chain joins TRBV6-2 or TRBV6-3 to TRBJ1-5, with the D gene too uncertain to name. The clonotype originates from a male donor with early-stage non-small cell lung cancer. The sample here was PBMCs, taken at surgery. The DNA sequence reads TGTGCCAGCAGTTACGGCGGTGTGGAGCCCCAGCATTTT. The encoded protein is CASSYGGVEPQHF.